These 9 T cell receptor beta chains were sequenced from one sample in a study of T cells in Graves' hyperthyroidism and ophthalmopathy (dated by TCRdb to about 2019). Preparation of the library involved multiplex PCR. The reads were generated on an Illumina HiSeq 2000. The TCR beta CDR3 regions were amplified from RNA transcripts. The TCR CDR3 was subjected to a first round of RT-PCR using the HTBI primer set and the Qiagen OneStep RT-PCR kit. The public reads were run again by TCRdb, first through fastp at Q25 and then through MiXCR, and only productive beta chains were kept. Rows are unified per CDR3 protein, each entry keeping the most common DNA and genes. The table for this sample lists a few hundred thousand distinct CDR3 sequences; about 13% of them were counted only once. Jointly, the top ten make up 20% of the sample. The sequencing sample was made of blood. Receptors were obtained from a man aged 25 to 40 with Graves' hyperthyroidism that later progressed to Graves' ophthalmopathy.

Only a few counts were recorded for this clonotype. The chain's CDR3 is CASSAPSGGNQETQYF. In DNA form, the CDR3 reads TGTGCCAGCTCAGCGCCTAGCGGGGGGAACCAAGAGACCCAGTACTTC. This chain joins TRBV18 and TRBJ2-5; TRBD2 aligns across 11 bases. In germline, CDR1 is KGHSH, CDR2 LQKENI. J lost 0 bases, V lost 5 bases, and 5 bases had no gene match. The CDR3 is 16 amino acids.

This clonotype was counted many times. The genes are TRBV20-1 and TRBJ1-5; unclear D gene. V was shortened by 3 bases and J by 4 bases, with 7 bases between the two germline ends. CDR3 length: 12 amino acids. Looked up from germline, CDR1 is DFQATT and CDR2 is SNEGSKA (reference sequence). The CDR3 region has the DNA TGCAGTGCTAGTTCGGGGAATCAGCCCCAGCATTTT. Translation gives CSASSGNQPQHF.

This clonotype showed up many times. This chain joins TRBV28 and TRBJ2-7, with 7 nucleotides matching TRBD1. With V trimmed by 3 bases and J by 0 bases, 11 bases remained unmatched. The CDR3 contains 17 residues. Germline CDR1 MDHEN, CDR2 SYDVKM. The CDR3 is CASSFPQQGSSSYEQYF. DNA of the CDR3: TGTGCCAGCAGTTTCCCACAACAGGGGTCGAGCTCCTACGAGCAGTACTTC. The full variable domain, in which reference TRBV28 and TRBJ2-7 provide the parts outside the CDR3, is DVKVTQSSRYLVKRTGEKVFLECVQDMDHENMFWYRQDPGLGLRLIYFSYDVKMKEKGDIPEGYSVSREKKERFSLILESASTNQTSMYLCASSFPQQGSSSYEQYFGPGTRLTVT.

This clonotype appeared a few times. This chain links TRBV9 with TRBJ1-2, with D maybe TRBD1 (6 bases). Trimming stripped 0 bases from V and 7 bases from J, with 10 bases between. This CDR3 comprises 13 residues. CDR1 SGDLS and CDR2 YYNGEE come from the germline V gene. The CDR3 DNA reads TGTGCCAGCAGCGTAGTCCAGGGGACTGGCTACACCTTC. This gives the protein CASSVVQGTGYTF. Full variable domain (missing parts from reference TRBV9 and TRBJ1-2): DSGVTQTPKHLITATGQRVTLRCSPRSGDLSVYWYQQSLDQGLQFLIQYYNGEERAKGNILERFSAQQFPDLHSELNLSSLELGDSALYFCASSVVQGTGYTFGSGTRLTVV.

By share, this clonotype ranks as medium-sized. J is TRBJ2-3 and V is TRBV2, with no clear D. Trimming pared 5 bases from V and 1 base from J, leaving 4 bases between. Germline V gives CDR1 SNHLY, CDR2 FYNNEI. The CDR3 runs 12 residues. In DNA form, the CDR3 reads TGTGCCAGCAGTTCAGGCACAGATACGCAGTATTTT. Translated, it gives CASSSGTDTQYF.

Notes on this clonotype: The conserved final phenylalanine or tryptophan is absent from the CDR3, which likely points to a read error. DNA for the CDR3: TGCAGTGCCAGACAGGGGGCCGCCGGCACTGAAGCTTTCCTT. Its protein product is CSARQGAAGTEAFL. The V and J genes are TRBV20-1 and TRBJ1-1; 10 bases match TRBD1. Germline-derived CDR1 and CDR2 are DFQATT and SNEGSKA (reference sequence). V dropped 6 bases and J dropped 4; count of bases not matched to a gene: 8. The CDR3 is made up of 14 amino acids.

This clonotype was seen a few times. The V gene is TRBV5-1, the J gene TRBJ2-3; TRBD2 might be the D (5 bases). CDR3 length: 13 amino acids. Germline V gene data show CDR1 as SGHRS and CDR2 as YFSETQ. The ends were cut back, 3 bases at V and 5 bases at J, with 10 bases in the middle. The CDR3 here is CASSSYAGDTQYF. As DNA, the CDR3 is TGCGCCAGCAGCTCCTATGCGGGAGATACGCAGTATTTT.

This clonotype was seen only a few times. The CDR3, as DNA: TGTGCCAGTTCCCTAAAAGGGGCTCGAGGCCGGGACGCCCGCAATCAGCCCCAGCATTTT. Amino acids: CASSLKGARGRDARNQPQHF. J is TRBJ1-5 and V is TRBV6-2 or TRBV6-3, with D possibly being TRBD1 (5 bases). There are 20 residues in the CDR3. CDR1 is MNHEY, CDR2 SVGEGT, per germline. Trimming cost V 9 bases and J 2 bases, with 32 bases left between them.

This clonotype has more than one count but fewer than ten. The chain recombines TRBV5-1 with TRBJ2-2; TRBD1 or TRBD2 may be the D gene (5 bases each). The CDR3 spans 15 residues. V lost 4 bases, J lost 6 bases, and 16 bases lay in between. Germline CDR1 reads SGHRS; CDR2 reads YFSETQ. Here the CDR3 DNA reads TGCGCCAGCAGCGGGTGGGACCAGAGCGCCGGGGAGCTGTTTTTT. Translation gives CASSGWDQSAGELFF.